Below are 4 T cell receptor beta chains sequenced from a single sample in a study of somatic mutations in cytotoxic T cells in rheumatoid arthritis. Method: immunoSEQ multiplex PCR; TCRdb's copy keeps in-frame clones and lacks some. The sample lists 15,000 or so clones, nearly 80% occurring once. Input material: CD8+ T cells sorted from blood. These receptor sequences come from an adult with rheumatoid arthritis.

The chain combines TRBV5-4 with TRBJ1-4, with a weak D call TRBD1 (6 bases). There are 14 residues in the CDR3. V lost 2 bases to trimming and J lost 6 bases, with 11 bases between them. Germline V gives CDR1 SGHNT, CDR2 YYREEE (reference sequence). For the CDR3, the DNA is TGTGCCAGCAGCTTTGCAGGGGATTATGAAAAACTGTTTTTT. It is translated as CASSFAGDYEKLFF.

The rearrangement joins TRBV7-9 to TRBJ2-5, with D perhaps matching TRBD2 (6 bases). The ends were cut back, 5 bases at V and 1 base at J, with 17 bases in the middle. The CDR3 sequence is 16 residues long. The germline V gene has CDR1 SEHNR and CDR2 FQNEAQ (reference sequence). This CDR3 reads CASSPRPGESQETQYF. DNA of the CDR3: TGTGCCAGCAGCCCCCGACCGGGGGAGTCCCAAGAGACCCAGTACTTC.

The rearrangement joins TRBV7-6 to TRBJ2-7, with 7 positions matching TRBD2. V lost 1 base, J lost 5 bases, and 14 bases stayed unmatched. The CDR3 runs to 17 residues. The germline V gene has CDR1 SGHVS and CDR2 FNYEAQ. In DNA form, the CDR3 reads TGTGCCAGCAGCTTAGTAAATGCGGGAGAGTTGGGCCACGAGCAGTACTTC. Its protein product is CASSLVNAGELGHEQYF.

The chain combines TRBV2 with TRBJ2-3; TRBD2 agrees at 8 bases. Trimming at V came to 10 bases and at J to 5 bases, leaving 11 bases not matched to a gene. This CDR3 spans 14 amino acids. Germline CDR1 reads SNHLY; CDR2 reads FYNNEI. CDR3 amino acids: CAISGLAGEDTQYF. The CDR3 region has the DNA TGTGCCATAAGCGGGCTAGCGGGTGAAGATACGCAGTATTTT.